Listed below are T cell receptor beta chains from one sample, sequenced in a study of shared clonotypes between healthy human individuals. Data came from immunoSEQ multiplex PCR; TCRdb stores just in-frame clones and leaves some out. The data contain under 2,500,000 clones, around 95% of them singletons. The sequenced sample consisted of naive CD4+ T cells sorted from blood. Receptors were obtained from a man aged 18 to 29 in good health. Both conserved end residues are part of each CDR3. A D gene is named only where the DNA matches it firmly. Some rows mark clone size as missing; the rest say once, few, many or name a class of expanded clone.

d_gene: NA
len: 15
v_gene: TRBV5-1
abundance: NA
j_gene: TRBJ2-1
CDR3aa: CASSLFVGVDNEQFF
CDR3nt: TGCGCCAGCAGCTTGTTTGTAGGGGTCGACAATGAGCAGTTCTTC

d_gene: TRBD2
len: 14
v_gene: TRBV6-5
abundance: NA
j_gene: TRBJ2-3
CDR3aa: CASSSGTKTDTQYF
CDR3nt: TGTGCCAGCAGCTCCGGGACTAAAACAGATACGCAGTATTTT

d_gene: NA
len: 13
v_gene: TRBV13
abundance: NA
j_gene: TRBJ2-5
CDR3aa: CASSSTQVVSQYF
CDR3nt: TGTGCCAGCAGCTCAACCCAGGTCGTGTCCCAGTACTTC

d_gene: NA
len: 13
v_gene: TRBV11-2
abundance: NA
j_gene: TRBJ2-5
CDR3aa: CASSLIGLQTQYF
CDR3nt: TGTGCCAGCAGCTTGATTGGTCTGCAGACCCAGTACTTC

d_gene: NA
len: 16
v_gene: TRBV6-5
abundance: NA
j_gene: TRBJ2-7
CDR3aa: CASSYLTGSGSYEQYF
CDR3nt: TGTGCCAGCAGTTACCTTACAGGGTCGGGCTCCTACGAGCAGTACTTC

d_gene: NA
len: 14
v_gene: TRBV19
abundance: NA
j_gene: TRBJ1-2
CDR3aa: CASRHAGGIHGYTF
CDR3nt: TGTGCCAGTAGGCATGCCGGGGGGATCCATGGCTACACCTTC

d_gene: NA
len: 13
v_gene: TRBV4-3
abundance: once
j_gene: TRBJ1-1
CDR3aa: CASSQQENTEAFF
CDR3nt: TGCGCCAGCAGCCAGCAAGAGAACACTGAAGCTTTCTTT

d_gene: NA
len: 15
v_gene: TRBV5-4
abundance: NA
j_gene: TRBJ2-7
CDR3aa: CASSLVPVDSYEQYF
CDR3nt: TGTGCCAGCAGCTTGGTGCCGGTCGACTCCTACGAGCAGTACTTC

d_gene: TRBD2
len: 15
v_gene: TRBV11-2
abundance: NA
j_gene: TRBJ2-3
CDR3aa: CASSLDLAGGREQYF
CDR3nt: TGTGCCAGCAGCTTAGATCTAGCGGGGGGGCGGGAGCAGTATTTT

d_gene: NA
len: 13
v_gene: TRBV28
abundance: once
j_gene: TRBJ1-1
CDR3aa: CASSFPASSEAFF
CDR3nt: TGTGCCAGCAGTTTCCCGGCTAGTAGCGAAGCTTTCTTT

d_gene: TRBD2
len: 19
v_gene: TRBV5-1
abundance: once
j_gene: TRBJ2-2
CDR3aa: CASSLGLAGAPTGTGELFF
CDR3nt: TGCGCCAGCAGCTTGGGGCTAGCGGGGGCGCCAACCGGGACCGGGGAGCTGTTTTTT

d_gene: NA
len: 14
v_gene: TRBV18
abundance: NA
j_gene: TRBJ2-5
CDR3aa: CASSPSWGSETQYF
CDR3nt: TGTGCCAGCTCACCAAGTTGGGGGTCGGAGACCCAGTACTTC

d_gene: TRBD1
len: 15
v_gene: TRBV18
abundance: NA
j_gene: TRBJ1-1
CDR3aa: CASSPMNRGQAEAFF
CDR3nt: TGTGCCAGCTCACCAATGAACAGGGGGCAGGCCGAAGCTTTCTTT

d_gene: NA
len: 15
v_gene: TRBV4-1
abundance: NA
j_gene: TRBJ2-3
CDR3aa: CASSQIGLSTDTQYF
CDR3nt: TGCGCCAGCAGCCAGATAGGTTTGAGCACAGATACGCAGTATTTT

d_gene: TRBD1
len: 15
v_gene: TRBV5-1
abundance: NA
j_gene: TRBJ1-1
CDR3aa: CASSLWTGGGTEAFF
CDR3nt: TGCGCCAGCAGCTTGTGGACAGGCGGAGGAACTGAAGCTTTCTTT

d_gene: TRBD1
len: 15
v_gene: TRBV4-1
abundance: NA
j_gene: TRBJ2-2
CDR3aa: CASSQVQGITGELFF
CDR3nt: TGCGCCAGCAGCCAAGTACAGGGGATCACCGGGGAGCTGTTTTTT

d_gene: NA
len: 14
v_gene: TRBV27
abundance: few
j_gene: TRBJ1-6
CDR3aa: CASSRQDTGLALHF
CDR3nt: TGTGCCAGCAGTAGACAGGATACTGGGCTGGCCCTCCACTTT

d_gene: NA
len: 16
v_gene: TRBV5-4
abundance: NA
j_gene: TRBJ2-1
CDR3aa: CASSLGGTYLYNEQFF
CDR3nt: TGTGCCAGCAGCTTGGGAGGGACATACCTCTACAATGAGCAGTTCTTC

d_gene: TRBD1
len: 13
v_gene: TRBV6-5
abundance: NA
j_gene: TRBJ2-5
CDR3aa: CASRLGGGETQYF
CDR3nt: TGTGCCAGCAGGTTAGGGGGCGGGGAGACCCAGTACTTC

d_gene: TRBD2
len: 16
v_gene: TRBV5-4
abundance: NA
j_gene: TRBJ2-1
CDR3aa: CASSFGGLAGGQEQFF
CDR3nt: TGTGCCAGCAGCTTCGGAGGACTAGCGGGGGGGCAAGAGCAGTTCTTC

d_gene: TRBD1
len: 12
v_gene: TRBV30
abundance: NA
j_gene: TRBJ2-7
CDR3aa: CAWGQGEHEQYF
CDR3nt: TGTGCCTGGGGACAGGGTGAACACGAGCAGTACTTC

d_gene: TRBD1
len: 14
v_gene: TRBV19
abundance: NA
j_gene: TRBJ1-2
CDR3aa: CASRPVGTGDGYTF
CDR3nt: TGTGCCAGTAGGCCGGTGGGGACAGGGGATGGCTACACCTTC

d_gene: NA
len: 16
v_gene: TRBV18
abundance: NA
j_gene: TRBJ1-2
CDR3aa: CASSPRATTNEYGYTF
CDR3nt: TGTGCCAGCTCCCCGAGGGCTACGACAAATGAGTATGGCTACACCTTC